Below, 15 T cell receptor beta chains from the same sample are listed, as sequenced in a study of beta chain features in type 1 diabetes. The study reverse transcribed the entire isolated RNA, so it sequenced expressed TCRB transcripts. Produced via immunoSEQ multiplex PCR; TCRdb's table is partial and in-frame only. The sample records around 430,000 clones, approximately 30% being singletons. Sequencing was done on a sample of naive CD4+ T cells from blood. The receptors derive from a man younger than 35 in good health.

The chain carries TRBV5-1 and TRBJ1-4; 7 bases match TRBD1. Germline assignment: CDR1 SGHRS and CDR2 YFSETQ. The CDR3 contains 14 residues. Trimming at V came to 3 bases and at J to 8 bases, leaving 7 bases not matched to a gene. The CDR3 nucleotides read TGCGCCAGCAGCTCCGGGACAGCGAGGGAAAAACTGTTTTTT. It translates to CASSSGTAREKLFF.

This clone was detected a few times. J is TRBJ2-7 and V is TRBV2, with TRBD1 identical over 9 bases. V lost 7 bases and J lost 3; bases outside the gene matches: 19. This CDR3 has 18 residues. From germline, CDR1 is SNHLY and CDR2 FYNNEI. The CDR3 here is CASMSVEGQGGPIYEQYF. The CDR3 DNA is TGTGCCAGCATGAGTGTCGAGGGACAGGGTGGACCAATCTACGAGCAGTACTTC.

This clone was counted only a few times. The rearrangement uses TRBV25-1 and TRBJ1-2; a possible D gene is TRBD1 (5 bases). The germline V gene has CDR1 MGHDK and CDR2 SYGVNS. The V end lost 2 bases, the J end lost 5 bases, and 15 bases lay between the germline ends. The CDR3 consists of 15 residues. The CDR3, as DNA: TGTGCCAGCAGTGAAACGGGACGGATGTCTTATGGCTACACCTTC. It is translated as CASSETGRMSYGYTF.

The V call is TRBV7-3, the J call TRBJ2-3, with 9 bases lining up with TRBD2. CDR1 is SGHTA and CDR2 is FQGTGA in the germline V gene. V was clipped by 3 bases and J by 3 bases; unmatched bases: 1. The CDR3 loop spans 14 amino acids. CDR3 sequence reads: CASSFLAGTDTQYF. CDR3 DNA: TGTGCCAGCAGCTTTCTAGCGGGAACAGATACGCAGTATTTT.

In its sample, this clone was seen a few times. V gene TRBV9 combines with J gene TRBJ2-3; D is possibly TRBD2 (6 bases). Trimming removed 1 base from V and 3 bases from J, with 12 bases in between. Germline CDR1 is SGDLS and CDR2 is YYNGEE. The CDR3 covers 15 residues. CDR3 in DNA: TGTGCCAGCAGCGTAATCGGGAGTGGGACAGATACGCAGTATTTT. It codes for CASSVIGSGTDTQYF. Using reference TRBV9 and TRBJ2-3 for the parts outside the CDR3, the full variable domain is DSGVTQTPKHLITATGQRVTLRCSPRSGDLSVYWYQQSLDQGLQFLIQYYNGEERAKGNILERFSAQQFPDLHSELNLSSLELGDSALYFCASSVIGSGTDTQYFGPGTRLTVL.

The chain couples TRBV10-3 to TRBJ2-7; TRBD1 aligns across 9 bases. The V and J ends lost 6 bases and 2 bases, in that order; junction bases with no gene match: 5. Germline V lookup: CDR1 ENHRY, CDR2 SYGVKD. The CDR3 contains 14 residues. The CDR3 DNA follows: TGTGCCATCAGACCTGGACAGGGGACCTACGAGCAGTACTTC. Protein product: CAIRPGQGTYEQYF.

The chain links TRBV7-9 to TRBJ2-6; D remains ambiguous. There are 15 residues in the CDR3. Germline lookup yields CDR1 SEHNR and CDR2 FQNEAQ (reference sequence). Trimming cost V 2 bases and J 4 bases, with 9 bases left between them. In DNA form, the CDR3 reads TGTGCCAGCAGCTTATGGGTCTCCGGGGCCAACGTCCTGACTTTC. Its translation is CASSLWVSGANVLTF. The entire variable domain, with the rest obtained from reference TRBV7-9 and TRBJ2-6, is as follows: DTGVSQNPRHKITKRGQNVTFRCDPISEHNRLYWYRQTLGQGPEFLTYFQNEAQLEKSRLLSDRFSAERPKGSFSTLEIQRTEQGDSAMYLCASSLWVSGANVLTFGAGSRLTVL.

The rearrangement uses TRBV7-2 and TRBJ2-7; 8 bases match TRBD1. Trimming removed 6 bases from V and 6 bases from J; junction bases left unmatched: 13. The V gene's germline CDR1 is SGHTA and CDR2 FQGNSA. This CDR3 contains 15 residues. Here the CDR3 reads CASRIHAVTGAEQYF. The CDR3 DNA sequence: TGTGCCAGCAGAATTCACGCCGTGACAGGGGCCGAGCAGTACTTC.

This clone was detected only a few times. V gene TRBV28 combines with J gene TRBJ2-7; D is unclear. The V gene lost 1 base and the J gene lost 2 bases, with 6 bases spanning the gap. This CDR3 is built from 13 residues. Per germline, CDR1 MDHEN and CDR2 SYDVKM. The CDR3 loop reads CASSLSIPYEQYF. In DNA, the CDR3 is TGTGCCAGCAGTTTATCGATACCCTACGAGCAGTACTTC.

This chain joins TRBV6-6 and TRBJ2-1, with 9 bases lining up with TRBD2. Trimming cost V 0 bases and J 10 bases; bases outside gene matches: 7. The CDR3 is made up of 15 amino acids. Germline CDR1 and CDR2: MNHNY and SVGAGI (reference sequence). The CDR3 DNA follows: TGTGCCAGCAGTTACTCACGCGGGAGGGCCCGCGAGCAGTTCTTC. Amino acids: CASSYSRGRAREQFF.

The J gene is TRBJ2-3, the V gene TRBV30, with a weak D call TRBD2 (5 bases). The CDR3 covers 14 residues. Germline values: CDR1 GTSNPN, CDR2 SVGIG (reference sequence). V lost 3 bases, J lost 4 bases, and 14 bases lay in between. The CDR3 coding sequence is TGTGCCTGGAGGCGTCTAGCCGACGCAGATACGCAGTATTTT. Protein product: CAWRRLADADTQYF.

This clone has a handful of counts. The rearrangement links TRBV29-1 to TRBJ1-5; 9 bases are shared with TRBD1. Germline V gene sequence: CDR1 SQVTM, CDR2 ANQGSEA. V gave up 5 bases and J gave up 5 bases; unmatched junction bases: 4. This CDR3 spans 13 amino acids. The CDR3 nucleotides are TGCAGCGTTTCGGGACAGGGATATCAGCCCCAGCATTTT. It is translated as CSVSGQGYQPQHF.

This clone has more than one count but fewer than ten. V and J are TRBV29-1 and TRBJ1-1; the D gene is possibly TRBD1 (5 bases). Deletions cut 3 bases from V and 2 bases from J, with 10 bases between. Germline V gene sequence: CDR1 SQVTM, CDR2 ANQGSEA. This CDR3 contains 13 residues. The CDR3 region has the DNA TGCAGCGTTGAGAAACAGGCTAACACTGAAGCTTTCTTT. Its translation: CSVEKQANTEAFF.

In its sample, this clone was seen once. The chain carries TRBV2 and TRBJ2-2; D not certain. Trimming removed 6 bases at V and 5 bases at J, with 1 base between. The CDR3 length is 10 residues. Germline V gives CDR1 SNHLY, CDR2 FYNNEI. CDR3 protein: CASRTGELFF. DNA for the CDR3: TGTGCCAGCAGGACCGGGGAGCTGTTTTTT.

In its sample, this clone was seen a few times. The chain carries TRBV2 and TRBJ2-5; 11 bases map to TRBD2. Germline CDR1 is SNHLY and CDR2 is FYNNEI. The CDR3 extends over 13 amino acids. J gave up 7 bases and V 6 bases, and 4 bases lay outside the gene matches. CDR3 in amino acids: CASSLAGGGTQYF. The CDR3 bases are TGTGCCAGCAGCCTAGCGGGAGGAGGGACCCAGTACTTC. Combining the CDR3 with reference TRBV2 and TRBJ2-5 gives the whole variable domain EPEVTQTPSHQVTQMGQEVILRCVPISNHLYFYWYRQILGQKVEFLVSFYNNEISEKSEIFDDQFSVERPDGSNFTLKIRSTKLEDSAMYFCASSLAGGGTQYFGPGTRLLVL.